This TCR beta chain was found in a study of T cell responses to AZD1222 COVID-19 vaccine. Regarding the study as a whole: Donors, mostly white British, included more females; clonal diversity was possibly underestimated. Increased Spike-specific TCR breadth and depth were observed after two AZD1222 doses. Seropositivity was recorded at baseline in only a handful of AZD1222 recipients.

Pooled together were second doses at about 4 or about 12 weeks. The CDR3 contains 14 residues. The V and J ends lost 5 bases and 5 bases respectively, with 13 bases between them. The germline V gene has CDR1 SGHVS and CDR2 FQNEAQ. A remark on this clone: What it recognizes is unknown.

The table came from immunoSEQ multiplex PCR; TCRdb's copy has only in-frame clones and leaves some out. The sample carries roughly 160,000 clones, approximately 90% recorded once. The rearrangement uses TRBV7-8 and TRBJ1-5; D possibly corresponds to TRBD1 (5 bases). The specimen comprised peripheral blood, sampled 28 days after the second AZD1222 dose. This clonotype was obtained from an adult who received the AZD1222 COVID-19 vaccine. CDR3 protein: CASSLRQFDQPQHF. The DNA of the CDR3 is TGTGCCAGCAGCCTTAGACAGTTCGATCAGCCCCAGCATTTT. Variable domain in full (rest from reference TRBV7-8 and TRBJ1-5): GAGVSQSPRYKVAKRGQDVALRCDPISGHVSLFWYQQALGQGPEFLTYFQNEAQLDKSGLPSDRFFAERPEGSVSTLKIQRTQQEDSAVYLCASSLRQFDQPQHFGDGTRLSIL.